A single sample is the source of the 18 T cell receptor beta chains below, sequenced in a study of T-cell memory formation after mild COVID-19 (dated by TCRdb to the early 2020s). Library preparation used 5' RACE. TCRdb lists the instrument as Illumina NovaSeq 6000. TCRdb redid the processing of the public reads, applying fastp at Q25 and MiXCR, and retained in-frame beta chains. Each CDR3 protein gets just one entry, which takes the most common genes and DNA from the rows behind it. This sample holds 310,000 or so distinct CDR3 sequences; around 15% were observed only once. The top ten constitute 20% to 25% of the sample. Sequences were obtained from PBMCs or a T cell subset sorted from them (not recorded which). All receptors derive from a man aged 18 to 30 who had mild COVID-19 (a few samples of this study predate the infection). The sample titles of this study are shuffled in the database, so cell type and time point are left out; the donor was told from shared clones.

In its sample, this clonotype was seen a few times. The V call is TRBV4-3, the J call TRBJ1-3; D not certain. CDR1 and CDR2 (germline): LGHNA, YSLEER. V lost 3 bases, J lost 4 bases, and 7 bases lay in between. There are 13 residues in the CDR3. CDR3 bases: TGCGCCAGCAGCCAGGTGGGAGGAAACACCATATATTTT. Protein sequence: CASSQVGGNTIYF.

This clonotype was seen only a few times. The CDR3 protein is CASSEQGGINTGELFF. DNA of the CDR3: TGTGCCAGCTCGGAGCAGGGTGGGATAAACACCGGGGAGCTGTTTTTT. This chain joins TRBV9 and TRBJ2-2, with a weak D call TRBD1 (5 bases). Per the germline V gene, CDR1 is SGDLS and CDR2 is YYNGEE. V lost 7 bases to trimming and J lost 2 bases, with 18 bases between them. The CDR3 has 16 amino acids. The full variable domain, rest sourced from reference TRBV9 and TRBJ2-2, is DSGVTQTPKHLITATGQRVTLRCSPRSGDLSVYWYQQSLDQGLQFLIQYYNGEERAKGNILERFSAQQFPDLHSELNLSSLELGDSALYFCASSEQGGINTGELFFGEGSRLTVL.

The chain combines TRBV6-2 or TRBV6-3 with TRBJ1-5; no definite D call. The CDR3 runs 14 residues. V lost 4 bases and J lost 4, with 11 bases in between. The germline V gene has CDR1 MNHEY and CDR2 SVGEGT. The DNA of the CDR3 is TGTGCCAGCAGTTCCCCGGGCCTTAATCAGCCCCAGCATTTT. Amino acids: CASSSPGLNQPQHF.

The V call is TRBV15, the J call TRBJ2-7, with a tentative D call TRBD2 (6 bases). V gave up 5 bases and J gave up 1 base, with 9 bases separating them. The germline V gene has CDR1 LNHNV and CDR2 YYDKDF (reference sequence). The CDR3 has 13 residues. The CDR3 DNA follows: TGTGCCACCAGCGAAGGACTATCCTACGAGCAGTACTTC. Translation: CATSEGLSYEQYF.

This clonotype has a count of ten or more. The chain links TRBV5-5 to TRBJ1-1; D not resolved. V was trimmed by 5 bases and J by 1 base, leaving 0 bases between them. Per the germline V gene, CDR1 is SGHKS and CDR2 is YYEKEE (reference sequence). The CDR3 is 10 residues long. The CDR3 DNA sequence: TGTGCCAGCAGGAACACTGAAGCTTTCTTT. It yields the protein CASRNTEAFF.

This clonotype has a count of ten or more. The V call is TRBV7-9, the J call TRBJ2-3; 9 bases fit TRBD1. The germline V gene encodes CDR1 SEHNR and CDR2 FQNEAQ (reference sequence). The V segment lost 4 bases and the J segment 6 bases; nucleotides outside the gene matches: 11. The CDR3 consists of 16 residues. This CDR3 reads CASSSRTGDNRDTQYF. The CDR3 nucleotides read TGTGCCAGCAGCTCAAGGACAGGGGACAACAGGGATACGCAGTATTTT.

This clonotype was seen a handful of times. The chain has TRBV10-3 and TRBJ1-5; perhaps TRBD1 as D (5 bases). The V end was cut by 6 bases, the J end by 3 bases, with 9 bases between. Looked up from germline, CDR1 is ENHRY and CDR2 is SYGVKD. The CDR3 covers 13 residues. The CDR3 loop reads CAISRDPNQPQHF. The CDR3 nucleotides read TGTGCCATCAGCAGGGACCCCAATCAGCCCCAGCATTTT.

V and J are TRBV20-1 and TRBJ2-3; D gene unclear. The CDR3 has 15 residues. V was clipped by 0 bases and J by 0 bases, with 10 bases between them. Germline V gene sequence: CDR1 DFQATT, CDR2 SNEGSKA (reference sequence). CDR3 sequence (DNA): TGCAGTGCTAGAGATCCCAGCTCCAGCACAGATACGCAGTATTTT. The encoded protein is CSARDPSSSTDTQYF.

The chain links TRBV3-1 to TRBJ2-2, with 7 bases that match TRBD2. The length of the CDR3 is 16 residues. Germline trimming cut 4 bases from V and 1 base from J; bases unmatched to any gene: 6. The germline V gene encodes CDR1 LGHDT and CDR2 YNNKEL (reference sequence). Here the CDR3 reads CASSPWGRVNTGELFF. The CDR3 bases are TGTGCCAGCAGCCCCTGGGGGAGGGTGAACACCGGGGAGCTGTTTTTT.

This clonotype was observed many times. This chain joins TRBV29-1 and TRBJ1-2; D gene uncertain. CDR3 length equals 13 residues. V lost 7 bases to trimming and J lost 4 bases, with 16 bases between them. The germline gives CDR1 SQVTM, CDR2 ANQGSEA. The CDR3 nucleotides read TGCAGCGCCCACGAGGGAGCGGGCTATGGCTACACCTTC. This translates into CSAHEGAGYGYTF.

This clonotype was seen a few times. The chain has TRBV27 and TRBJ1-2; 7 bases are a match to TRBD1. The CDR3 length is 14 residues. V lost 4 bases and J lost 2; bases outside the gene matches: 4. In germline, CDR1 is MNHEY, CDR2 SMNVEV (reference sequence). The CDR3 is CASSWDRYNYGYTF. Written as DNA, the CDR3 is TGTGCCAGCAGTTGGGACAGATACAACTATGGCTACACCTTC.

This chain connects TRBV6-1 to TRBJ1-2; maybe TRBD1 (6 bases). Germline loops: CDR1 MNHNS, CDR2 SASEGT. The CDR3 totals 13 residues. Between the trimmed V and J ends, which lost 5 bases and 7 bases, there was a span of 14 bases. In DNA, the CDR3 is TGTGCCAGCAGTACCAGGGGAGAATTTGGCTACACCTTC. Amino acid sequence: CASSTRGEFGYTF.

This clonotype was seen a few times. This chain connects TRBV4-1 to TRBJ1-1; D possibly corresponds to TRBD1 (5 bases). There are 15 residues in the CDR3. Trimming shortened V by 3 bases and J by 0 bases, and 11 bases separated the two germline ends. The V gene's germline CDR1 is MGHRA and CDR2 YSYEKL. Here the CDR3 DNA reads TGCGCCAGCAGCCAGATAGGACACTTGAACACTGAAGCTTTCTTT. Translating gives CASSQIGHLNTEAFF.

This clonotype has just a few counts. The chain is built from TRBV15 and TRBJ2-5; D remains ambiguous. Deletions cut 3 bases from V and 1 base from J, with 3 bases between. CDR3 length: 12 residues. Germline V lookup: CDR1 LNHNV, CDR2 YYDKDF (reference sequence). DNA for the CDR3: TGTGCCACCAGCAGGGTCCAAGAGACCCAGTACTTC. Protein sequence: CATSRVQETQYF.

V and J are TRBV5-4 and TRBJ2-5, with 13 bases aligning to TRBD2. Losses at the gene ends were 1 base for V and 5 bases for J; bases not matched to a gene: 5. Germline V CDR1 and CDR2: SGHNT, YYREEE (reference sequence). The CDR3 is 16 residues long. CDR3 protein: CASSLWGLAGRETQYF. The CDR3, as DNA: TGTGCCAGCAGCTTGTGGGGACTAGCGGGGAGGGAGACCCAGTACTTC. Full variable domain (remainder filled in from reference TRBV5-4 and TRBJ2-5): ETGVTQSPTHLIKTRGQQVTLRCSSQSGHNTVSWYQQALGQGPQFIFQYYREEENGRGNFPPRFSGLQFPNYSSELNVNALELDDSALYLCASSLWGLAGRETQYFGPGTRLLVL.

This rearrangement joins TRBV11-2 to TRBJ2-5, with a weak D call TRBD2 (6 bases). The CDR3 consists of 16 residues. Germline CDR1 and CDR2: SGHAT and FQNNGV. V was clipped by 4 bases and J by 1 base, with 16 bases between them. The CDR3 DNA reads TGTGCCAGCAGCTCGCGGGGCCGCCGAACCCAAGAGACCCAGTACTTC. Protein: CASSSRGRRTQETQYF.

A few counts support this clonotype. The chain combines TRBV4-2 with TRBJ2-1, with a tentative D call TRBD1 (5 bases). Trimming took 0 bases from V and 1 from J, leaving 10 bases between them. Germline V lookup: CDR1 LGHNA, CDR2 YNFKEQ. This CDR3 region has 16 residues. Here the CDR3 DNA reads TGTGCCAGCAGCCAAGAAGCGCAGGGATCCTACAATGAGCAGTTCTTC. Protein: CASSQEAQGSYNEQFF.

This rearrangement joins TRBV10-1 to TRBJ2-5, with 11 bases matching TRBD1. Germline V gives CDR1 WNHNN, CDR2 SYGVQD (reference sequence). J lost 2 bases, V lost 8 bases, and 13 bases had no gene match. The CDR3 contains 17 residues. This CDR3 is CASLDLGQGERQETQYF. The DNA of the CDR3 is TGCGCCAGCCTGGACCTGGGACAGGGGGAGAGACAAGAGACCCAGTACTTC.